A single T cell receptor beta chain is shown here with its context. What it recognizes is unknown. The source of the sample is a study of immune cell composition in non-small cell lung cancer. Study-level findings and limits: It was not proven that tumour-reactive clones equal dominant tumour-associated clones. Squamous lung tumours showed higher top 10 clone scores and clonality than adenocarcinomas. Around four fifths of squamous and about 30% of adenocarcinoma cases had tumour-associated clones >0.5%.

The CDR3 has 15 residues. Germline CDR1 reads WNHNN; CDR2 reads SYGVQD (reference sequence). The ends lost 9 bases at V and 0 bases at J; junction bases unmatched: 7. The repertoire was sequenced with immunoSEQ multiplex PCR; TCRdb's copy has only in-frame clones and lacks some. The sample holds several thousand clones, just under 80% seen once. The TCR was taken from a human donor with non-small cell lung cancer. Input material: lung tumor tissue. This rearrangement joins TRBV10-1 to TRBJ1-4, with 7 bases identical to TRBD1. CDR3 protein: CARTGQLATNEKLFF. The CDR3 DNA reads as TGCGCCAGAACGGGACAGCTTGCAACTAATGAAAAACTGTTTTTT.